The rows below give T cell receptor beta chains drawn from one sample of a study of graft-versus-host responses after intestinal transplantation. Profiling relied on immunoSEQ multiplex PCR, and the TCRdb table lists in-frame clones only, not all of them. The table has some 120,000 clones, roughly nine tenths seen once. For these receptors, no antigen is known. Here the sequenced sample was unstimulated CD4+ T cells sorted from spleen or lymph node cells, taken before intestinal transplant. The receptor source for this set is a human donor who received an intestinal transplant. Each CDR3 is given with its conserved first and last residue.

>TRBV25-1|TRBJ2-3
CASSEWGTSGGGTDTQYF
>TRBV28|TRBJ2-7
CASRPSGGSKYEQYF
>TRBV18|TRBJ1-1
CASSFDTGVAFF
>TRBV5-1|TRBJ2-1
CASSPVSGGSYNEQFF
>TRBV11-2|TRBJ2-2
CASSLGQGVTGELFF
>TRBV7-9|TRBJ1-2
CASSPYLTDGGYGYTF
>TRBV10-3|TRBJ2-1
CAIRPFSSYNEQFF
>TRBV7-2|TRBJ2-7
CASSLGDRRYEQYF
>TRBV6-1|TRBJ2-5
CASNRQVQETQYF
>TRBV30|TRBJ1-3
CAWSVGWRGASGNTIYF
>TRBV4-2|TRBJ2-3
CASSQPGLAGGPGTDTQYF
>TRBV7-6|TRBJ1-2
CASSLGQGYGYTF
>TRBV7-2|TRBJ2-3
CASSLGAGEGDTQYF
>TRBV18|TRBJ1-5
CASSKGGGDQPQHF
>TRBV30|TRBJ2-3
CAWSVASADTQYF
>TRBV7-2|TRBJ1-2
CASSLAYVTVGGNYGYTF
>TRBV7-9|TRBJ2-5
CASSGAETQYF
>TRBV19|TRBJ1-3
CASSIDRNTIYF
>TRBV7-3|TRBJ2-1
CASSFAASSYNEQFF
>TRBV2|TRBJ2-4
CASSEGAVLAKNIQYF
>TRBV4-2|TRBJ2-1
CASSQGVAGGNEQFF
>TRBV29-1|TRBJ2-3
CSVGGGQGSTQYF
>TRBV28|TRBJ2-6
CASSDSSGANVLTF
>TRBV5-8|TRBJ2-3
CASSYRTGSATDTQYF
>TRBV28|TRBJ2-7
CAAEGPGSGESYEQYF
>TRBV28|TRBJ1-5
CASSPRYFNQPQHF
>TRBV28|TRBJ1-1
CASRVGTGRVPFF
>TRBV7-6|TRBJ2-1
CASSPVYHEQFF
>TRBV6-1|TRBJ2-1
CASRQGGGNEQFF
>TRBV9|TRBJ2-3
CASSVARVGGGDTQYF
>TRBV7-2|TRBJ2-7
CASSFTGGPYEQYF